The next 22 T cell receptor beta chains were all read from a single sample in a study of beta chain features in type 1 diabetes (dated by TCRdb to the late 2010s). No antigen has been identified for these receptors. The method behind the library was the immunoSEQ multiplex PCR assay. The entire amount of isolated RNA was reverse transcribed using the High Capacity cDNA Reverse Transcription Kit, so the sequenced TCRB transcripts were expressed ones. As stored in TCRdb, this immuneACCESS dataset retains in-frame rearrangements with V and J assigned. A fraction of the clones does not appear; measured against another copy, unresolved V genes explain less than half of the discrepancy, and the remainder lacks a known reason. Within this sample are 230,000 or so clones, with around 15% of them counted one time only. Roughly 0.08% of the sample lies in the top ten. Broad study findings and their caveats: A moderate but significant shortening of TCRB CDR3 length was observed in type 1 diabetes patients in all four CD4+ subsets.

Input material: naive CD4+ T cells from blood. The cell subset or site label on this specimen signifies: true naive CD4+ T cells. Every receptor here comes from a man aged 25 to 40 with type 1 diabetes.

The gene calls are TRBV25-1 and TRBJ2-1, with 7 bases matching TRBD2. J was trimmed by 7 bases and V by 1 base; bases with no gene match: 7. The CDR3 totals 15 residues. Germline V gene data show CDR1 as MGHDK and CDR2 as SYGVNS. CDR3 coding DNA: TGTGCCAGCAGTGAATTGGTAGGGAGGGGTAATGAGCAGTTCTTC. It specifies CASSELVGRGNEQFF.

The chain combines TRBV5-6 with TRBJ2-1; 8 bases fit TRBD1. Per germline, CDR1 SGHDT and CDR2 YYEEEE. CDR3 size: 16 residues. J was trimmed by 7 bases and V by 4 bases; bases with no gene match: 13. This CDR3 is CASSPPRDRRGNEQFF. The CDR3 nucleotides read TGTGCCAGCAGCCCCCCGCGGGACAGGCGAGGGAATGAGCAGTTCTTC.

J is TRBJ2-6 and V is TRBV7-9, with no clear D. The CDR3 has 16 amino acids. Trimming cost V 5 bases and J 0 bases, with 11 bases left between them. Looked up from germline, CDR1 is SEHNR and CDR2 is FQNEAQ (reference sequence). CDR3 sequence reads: CASSPPGYSGANVLTF. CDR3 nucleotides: TGTGCCAGCAGCCCTCCGGGCTACTCTGGGGCCAACGTCCTGACTTTC.

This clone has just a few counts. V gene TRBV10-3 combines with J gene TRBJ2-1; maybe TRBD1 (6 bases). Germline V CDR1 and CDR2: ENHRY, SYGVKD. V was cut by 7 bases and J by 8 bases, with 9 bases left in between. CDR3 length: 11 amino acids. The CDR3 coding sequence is TGTGCCATCAACGACAGGCATGAGCAGTTCTTC. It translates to CAINDRHEQFF.

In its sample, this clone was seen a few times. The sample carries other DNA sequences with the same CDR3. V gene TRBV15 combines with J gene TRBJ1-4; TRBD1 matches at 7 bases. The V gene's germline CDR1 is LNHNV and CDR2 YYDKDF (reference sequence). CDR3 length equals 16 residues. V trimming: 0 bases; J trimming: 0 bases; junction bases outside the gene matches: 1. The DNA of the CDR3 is TGTGCCACCAGCAGAGATGACAGGGCAACTAATGAAAAACTGTTTTTT. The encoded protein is CATSRDDRATNEKLFF.

The CDR3 protein is CAWTTTDTQYF. In nucleotides, the CDR3 is TGTGCCTGGACAACCACAGATACGCAGTATTTT. J is TRBJ2-3 and V is TRBV30, with D uncertain. This CDR3 is built from 11 residues. The germline V gene encodes CDR1 GTSNPN and CDR2 SVGIG (reference sequence). V was trimmed by 4 bases and J by 2 bases, leaving 4 bases between them. Looking up the rest from reference TRBV30 and TRBJ2-3 gives the full variable domain: SQTIHQWPATLVQPVGSPLSLECTVEGTSNPNLYWYRQAAGRGLQLLFYSVGIGQISSEVPQNLSASRPQDRQFILSSKKLLLSDSGFYLCAWTTTDTQYFGPGTRLTVL.

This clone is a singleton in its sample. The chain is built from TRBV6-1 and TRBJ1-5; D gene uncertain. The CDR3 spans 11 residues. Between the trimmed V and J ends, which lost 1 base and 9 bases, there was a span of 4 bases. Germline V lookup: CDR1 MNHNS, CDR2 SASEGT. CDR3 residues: CASSEVLPQHF. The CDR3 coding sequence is TGTGCCAGCAGTGAAGTATTGCCCCAGCATTTT.

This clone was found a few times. The CDR3 coding sequence is TGTGCCAGCAGTTTAGCTGCCTTCTATGGCTACACCTTC. Its translation: CASSLAAFYGYTF. The chain combines TRBV27 with TRBJ1-2; D ambiguous. The V gene's germline CDR1 is MNHEY and CDR2 SMNVEV (reference sequence). The V and J ends lost 2 bases and 4 bases respectively, with 8 bases between them. This CDR3 comprises 13 residues.

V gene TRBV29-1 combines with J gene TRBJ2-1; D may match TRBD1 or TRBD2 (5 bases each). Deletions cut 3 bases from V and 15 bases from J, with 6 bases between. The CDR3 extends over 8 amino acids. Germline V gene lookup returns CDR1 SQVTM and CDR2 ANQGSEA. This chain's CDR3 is CSVERGFF. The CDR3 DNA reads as TGCAGCGTTGAGAGGGGGTTCTTC.

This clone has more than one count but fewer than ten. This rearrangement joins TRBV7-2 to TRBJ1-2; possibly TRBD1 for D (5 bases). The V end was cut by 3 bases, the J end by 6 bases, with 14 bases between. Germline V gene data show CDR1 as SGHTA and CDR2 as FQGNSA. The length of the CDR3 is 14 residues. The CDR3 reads CASSFDDRQDGYTF. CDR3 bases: TGTGCCAGCAGCTTCGATGACAGACAAGATGGCTACACCTTC.

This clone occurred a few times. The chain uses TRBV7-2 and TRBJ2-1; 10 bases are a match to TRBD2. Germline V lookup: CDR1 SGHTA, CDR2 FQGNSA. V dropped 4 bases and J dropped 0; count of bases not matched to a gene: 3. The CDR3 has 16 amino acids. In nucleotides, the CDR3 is TGTGCCAGCAGCTCCTCTAGCGGGAGCTCCTACAATGAGCAGTTCTTC. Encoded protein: CASSSSSGSSYNEQFF.

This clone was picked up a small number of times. DNA for the CDR3: TGTGCCAGCAGCCAACAGGGATTCGAGCAGTACTTC. Protein: CASSQQGFEQYF. This chain uses TRBV11-2 with TRBJ2-7, with D tentatively TRBD1 (6 bases). Deletions cut 5 bases from V and 6 bases from J, with 11 bases between. This CDR3 contains 12 residues. Germline CDR1 is SGHAT and CDR2 is FQNNGV. The full variable domain, with the rest looked up from reference TRBV11-2 and TRBJ2-7, is EAGVAQSPRYKIIEKRQSVAFWCNPISGHATLYWYQQILGQGPKLLIQFQNNGVVDDSQLPKDRFSAERLKGVDSTLKIQPAKLEDSAVYLCASSQQGFEQYFGPGTRLTVT.

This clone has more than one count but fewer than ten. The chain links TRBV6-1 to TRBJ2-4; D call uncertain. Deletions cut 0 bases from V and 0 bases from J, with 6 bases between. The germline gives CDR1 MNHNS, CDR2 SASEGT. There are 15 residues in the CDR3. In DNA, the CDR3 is TGTGCCAGCAGTGAAGCAAGGGAAGCCAAAAACATTCAGTACTTC. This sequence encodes CASSEAREAKNIQYF.

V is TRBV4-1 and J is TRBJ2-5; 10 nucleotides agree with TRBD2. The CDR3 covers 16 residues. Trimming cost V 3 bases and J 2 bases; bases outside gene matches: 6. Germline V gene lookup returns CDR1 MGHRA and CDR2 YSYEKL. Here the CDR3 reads CASSQPRTSGQETQYF. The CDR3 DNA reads TGCGCCAGCAGCCAGCCTCGGACTAGCGGACAAGAGACCCAGTACTTC.

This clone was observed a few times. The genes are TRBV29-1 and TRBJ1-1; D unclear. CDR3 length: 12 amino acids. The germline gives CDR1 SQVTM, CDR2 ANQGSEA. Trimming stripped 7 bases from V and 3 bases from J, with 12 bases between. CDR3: CSAGRGDTEAFF. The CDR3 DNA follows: TGCAGCGCCGGACGGGGAGACACTGAAGCTTTCTTT.

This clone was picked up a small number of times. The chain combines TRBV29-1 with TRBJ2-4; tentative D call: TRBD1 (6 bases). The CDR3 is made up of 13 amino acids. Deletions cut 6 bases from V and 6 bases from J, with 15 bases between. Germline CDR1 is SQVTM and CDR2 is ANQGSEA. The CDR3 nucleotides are TGCAGCGTCCAGCAGACACAGGGAAACATTCAGTACTTC. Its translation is CSVQQTQGNIQYF.

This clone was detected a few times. The CDR3 DNA sequence: TGTGCCAGCTCACCTACAGATGAGCAGTTCTTC. As protein: CASSPTDEQFF. The chain employs TRBV18 and TRBJ2-1, with D uncertain. Germline-derived CDR1 and CDR2 are KGHSH and LQKENI. V lost 3 bases and J 8 bases, leaving 5 bases between the germline ends. This CDR3 is built from 11 residues.

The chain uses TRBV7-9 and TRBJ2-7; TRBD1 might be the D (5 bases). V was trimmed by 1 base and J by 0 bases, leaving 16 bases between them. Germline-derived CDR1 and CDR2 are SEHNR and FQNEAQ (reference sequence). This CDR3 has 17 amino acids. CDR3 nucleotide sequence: TGTGCCAGCAGCTTAGTTTTGTCGACAGCAATCTCCTACGAGCAGTACTTC. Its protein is CASSLVLSTAISYEQYF.

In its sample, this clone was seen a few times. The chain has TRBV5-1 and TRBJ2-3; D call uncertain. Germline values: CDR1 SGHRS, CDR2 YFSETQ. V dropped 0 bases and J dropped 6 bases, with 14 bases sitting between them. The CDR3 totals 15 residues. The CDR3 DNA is TGCGCCAGCAGCTTGGAGTGGATTACGAGGGATACGCAGTATTTT. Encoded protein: CASSLEWITRDTQYF.

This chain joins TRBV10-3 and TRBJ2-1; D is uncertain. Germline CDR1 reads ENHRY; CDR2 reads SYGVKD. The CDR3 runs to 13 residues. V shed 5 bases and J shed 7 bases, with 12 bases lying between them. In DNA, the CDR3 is TGTGCCATCAGTCCCACTAAAGAGAATGAGCAGTTCTTC. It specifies CAISPTKENEQFF.

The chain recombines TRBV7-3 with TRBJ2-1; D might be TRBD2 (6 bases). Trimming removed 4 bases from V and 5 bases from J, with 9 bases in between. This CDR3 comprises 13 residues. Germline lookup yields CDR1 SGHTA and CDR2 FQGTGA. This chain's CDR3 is CASSSGRNNEQFF. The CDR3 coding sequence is TGTGCCAGCAGCTCGGGGAGGAACAATGAGCAGTTCTTC. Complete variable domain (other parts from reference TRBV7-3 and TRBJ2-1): GAGVSQTPSNKVTEKGKYVELRCDPISGHTALYWYRQSLGQGPEFLIYFQGTGAADDSGLPNDRFFAVRPEGSVSTLKIQRTERGDSAVYLCASSSGRNNEQFFGPGTRLTVL.

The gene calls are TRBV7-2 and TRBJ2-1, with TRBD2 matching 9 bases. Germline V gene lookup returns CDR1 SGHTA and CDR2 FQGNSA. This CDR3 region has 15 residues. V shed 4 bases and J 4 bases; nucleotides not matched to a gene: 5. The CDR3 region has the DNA TGTGCCAGCAGCTATCATAGCGGGGGTTACAATGAGCAGTTCTTC. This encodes CASSYHSGGYNEQFF. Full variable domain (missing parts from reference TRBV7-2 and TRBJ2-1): GAGVSQSPSNKVTEKGKDVELRCDPISGHTALYWYRQSLGQGLEFLIYFQGNSAPDKSGLPSDRFSAERTGGSVSTLTIQRTQQEDSAVYLCASSYHSGGYNEQFFGPGTRLTVL.